The T cell receptor beta chain described here comes from a study of blood T cell repertoires in COVID-19. Study-wide background: The United States, Italy and Spain provided the acute and convalescent COVID-19 samples. From T cells, B-cell-depleted T cells, or PBMCs came the material, which was cDNA or gDNA.

Looked up from germline, CDR1 is MNHEY and CDR2 is SMNVEV (reference sequence). The CDR3 is 15 amino acids. The J segment lost 5 bases and the V segment lost 6 bases, leaving 8 bases of the junction unmatched. Produced via immunoSEQ multiplex PCR; TCRdb's table is partial and in-frame only. In the table there are 200,000 to 300,000 clones, approximately 90% of which are singletons. V and J are TRBV27 and TRBJ1-5; TRBD1 matches 9 bases. This sequence was found in a woman aged 25-40 years who had recovered from COVID-19. Sequenced material: PBMCs or T cells enriched from blood (not recorded which). DNA for the CDR3: TGTGCCAGCAGACCTGGGACAGGGTATTATCAGCCCCAGCATTTT. It specifies CASRPGTGYYQPQHF.